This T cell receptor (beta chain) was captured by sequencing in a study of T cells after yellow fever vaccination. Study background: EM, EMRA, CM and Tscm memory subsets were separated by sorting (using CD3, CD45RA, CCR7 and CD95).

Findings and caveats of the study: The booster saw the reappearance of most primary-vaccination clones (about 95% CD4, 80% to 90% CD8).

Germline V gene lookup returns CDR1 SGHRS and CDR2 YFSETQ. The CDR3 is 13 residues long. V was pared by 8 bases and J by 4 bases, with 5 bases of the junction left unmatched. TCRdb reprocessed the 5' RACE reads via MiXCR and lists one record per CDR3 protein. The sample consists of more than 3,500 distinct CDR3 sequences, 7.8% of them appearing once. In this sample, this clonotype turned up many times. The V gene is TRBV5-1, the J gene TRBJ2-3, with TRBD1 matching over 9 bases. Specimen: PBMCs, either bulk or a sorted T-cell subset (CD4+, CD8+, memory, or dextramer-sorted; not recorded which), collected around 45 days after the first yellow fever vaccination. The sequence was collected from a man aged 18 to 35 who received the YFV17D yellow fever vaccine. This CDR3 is CASGTGRADTQYF. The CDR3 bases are TGCGCCAGTGGGACAGGGAGGGCAGATACGCAGTATTTT.